The 32 T cell receptor beta chains listed next were all sequenced from one sample in a study of blood T cells in healthy people across ages. Primed by a sample-barcoded 5' primer and a J-beta primer mix, a second PCR proceeded for about 7 to 11 cycles. One entry per CDR3 protein results from TCRdb running MiXCR on the 5' RACE reads. The sample contains about 510,000 distinct CDR3 sequences, about 28% of which appear only once. This sample also appeared in a second study, on T cells of mothers and their children.

The sample taken for sequencing was blood. These TCRs come from a boy younger than 10 in good health.

J is TRBJ2-7 and V is TRBV30; D is undetermined. Per germline, CDR1 GTSNPN and CDR2 SVGIG (reference sequence). The germline V and J ends were trimmed by 3 bases and 3 bases, with 6 bases remaining between them. The CDR3 extends over 11 amino acids. The chain's CDR3 is CAWRGVYEQYF. The CDR3 nucleotides are TGTGCCTGGAGAGGAGTCTACGAGCAGTACTTC.

The rearrangement uses TRBV29-1 and TRBJ2-7; no clear D gene. The CDR3 sequence is 13 residues long. The V and J ends lost 6 bases and 5 bases respectively, with 17 bases between them. CDR1 SQVTM and CDR2 ANQGSEA come from the germline V gene. CDR3 in amino acids: CSVFGPRGNEQYF. CDR3 in DNA: TGCAGCGTCTTCGGCCCCAGAGGCAACGAGCAGTACTTC.

In DNA, the CDR3 is TGCAGCGTTGAACTAGTAAACACCGGGGAGCTGTTTTTT. This codes for CSVELVNTGELFF. The chain carries TRBV29-1 and TRBJ2-2; no reliable D call. Germline V gene data show CDR1 as SQVTM and CDR2 as ANQGSEA. The V end was cut by 2 bases, the J end by 2 bases, with 6 bases between. This CDR3 comprises 13 residues.

The genes are TRBV6-1 and TRBJ2-3, with D unclear. V lost 2 bases, J lost 1 base, and 10 bases lay in between. CDR3 length equals 15 residues. Germline V gene lookup returns CDR1 MNHNS and CDR2 SASEGT. CDR3 coding DNA: TGTGCCAGCAGTGAATCCCTAGGCGGCACAGATACGCAGTATTTT. Protein: CASSESLGGTDTQYF.

The chain combines TRBV20-1 with TRBJ1-2, with 10 bases aligning to TRBD1. V shed 4 bases, J shed 6 bases, and the junction held 11 bases outside the gene matches. Germline V lookup: CDR1 DFQATT, CDR2 SNEGSKA (reference sequence). This CDR3 has 15 residues. The CDR3 is CSAIRATGGWDGYTF. In DNA form, the CDR3 reads TGCAGTGCTATTAGGGCGACAGGGGGCTGGGATGGCTACACCTTC.

This clonotype was counted a few times. This chain connects TRBV27 to TRBJ2-7, with 7 positions matching TRBD2. This CDR3 has 14 amino acids. V lost 3 bases and J lost 7; bases outside the gene matches: 9. In germline, CDR1 is MNHEY, CDR2 SMNVEV (reference sequence). Written as DNA, the CDR3 is TGTGCCAGCAGTTTTCGAGGCGGGGGTTTGGAGCAGTACTTC. This encodes CASSFRGGGLEQYF.

This clonotype was observed a handful of times. The V and J genes are TRBV5-1 and TRBJ2-2; 9 nucleotides match TRBD2. This CDR3 region has 17 residues. The ends lost 2 bases at V and 3 bases at J; junction bases unmatched: 8. Germline CDR1 reads SGHRS; CDR2 reads YFSETQ. CDR3 region: CASSFPTGLADTGELFF. CDR3 in DNA: TGCGCCAGCAGCTTCCCTACGGGACTAGCAGACACCGGGGAGCTGTTTTTT.

The V call is TRBV7-2, the J call TRBJ2-7; 13 nucleotides align to TRBD2. J lost 6 bases, V lost 5 bases, and 10 bases had no gene match. The CDR3 runs to 16 residues. The germline CDR1 and CDR2 sequences are SGHTA and FQGNSA. The CDR3: CASSGRTSGSFVEQYF. CDR3 sequence (DNA): TGTGCCAGCAGCGGACGGACTAGCGGGAGCTTTGTCGAGCAGTACTTC.

V is TRBV5-1 and J is TRBJ2-3, with TRBD2 identical over 10 bases. Unmatched junction bases numbered 8, after V lost 1 base and J lost 15 bases. Germline loops: CDR1 SGHRS, CDR2 YFSETQ. This CDR3 spans 13 amino acids. DNA for the CDR3: TGCGCCAGCAGCTTGTCCGGGACTAGCGAACGCTATTTT. This encodes CASSLSGTSERYF.

The V gene is TRBV4-3, the J gene TRBJ2-5, with D unresolved. The end of the DNA aligns better with TRBJ2-1, so the J call may be wrong. The CDR3 spans 16 residues. Germline V lookup: CDR1 LGHNA, CDR2 YSLEER. In DNA, the CDR3 is TGCGCCAGCAGCCAAGATGGTGGAATTACCTACAATGAGCAGTTCTTC. Residues: CASSQDGGITYNEQFF.

The genes are TRBV3-1 and TRBJ2-3; 7 positions agree with TRBD2. Per germline, CDR1 LGHDT and CDR2 YNNKEL (reference sequence). Trimming removed 3 bases from V and 1 base from J; junction bases left unmatched: 4. This CDR3 contains 15 residues. Written as DNA, the CDR3 is TGTGCCAGCAGCCATGTGGCGGGGGGCACAGATACGCAGTATTTT. This encodes CASSHVAGGTDTQYF.

This clonotype showed up just a few times. The chain combines TRBV7-9 with TRBJ1-6, with D tentatively TRBD1 (5 bases). This CDR3 has 14 amino acids. The germline V gene encodes CDR1 SEHNR and CDR2 FQNEAQ (reference sequence). The germline V and J ends were trimmed by 5 bases and 7 bases, with 12 bases remaining between them. The chain's CDR3 is CASSPRGGNSPLHF. CDR3 bases: TGTGCCAGCAGCCCACGGGGGGGAAATTCACCCCTCCACTTT.

This clonotype turned up a few times. This sequence joins TRBV6-2 or TRBV6-3 and TRBJ2-6; no firm D call. This CDR3 comprises 15 residues. Germline values: CDR1 MNHEY, CDR2 SVGEGT. Trimming took off 11 bases at V and 6 bases at J, with 20 bases between the two ends. Here the CDR3 reads CAPAAIPFLANVLTF. Here the CDR3 DNA reads TGTGCCCCGGCGGCGATACCCTTTCTGGCCAACGTCCTGACTTTC.

This clonotype has more than one count but fewer than ten. The V call is TRBV5-6, the J call TRBJ2-7, with D hard to call. This CDR3 region has 13 residues. CDR1 is SGHDT, CDR2 YYEEEE, per germline. Trimming shortened V by 0 bases and J by 7 bases, and 11 bases separated the two germline ends. This chain's CDR3 is CASSLEERREQYF. The CDR3 nucleotides are TGTGCCAGCAGCTTGGAGGAGAGAAGAGAGCAGTACTTC.

This chain links TRBV7-9 with TRBJ2-3; D not resolved. The germline gives CDR1 SEHNR, CDR2 FQNEAQ (reference sequence). Trimming took off 7 bases at V and 0 bases at J, with 14 bases between the two ends. This CDR3 is built from 15 residues. The CDR3 region is CASIPTTTSTDTQYF. The CDR3 DNA is TGTGCCAGCATCCCCACCACAACTAGCACAGATACGCAGTATTTT.

The V gene is TRBV6-5, the J gene TRBJ2-5, with D uncertain. V lost 10 bases to trimming and J lost 4 bases, with 16 bases between them. This CDR3 has 13 residues. Germline assignment: CDR1 MNHEY and CDR2 SVGAGI. Here the CDR3 DNA reads TGTGCCAACAGCTCCGGAAGAGGAGAGACCCAGTACTTC. Its translation is CANSSGRGETQYF.

The chain links TRBV29-1 to TRBJ2-7; possibly TRBD1 for D (6 bases). Germline V CDR1 and CDR2: SQVTM, ANQGSEA. The CDR3 loop spans 15 amino acids. Deletions cut 7 bases from V and 1 base from J, with 20 bases between. The CDR3 reads CSALLAETGSYEQYF. For the CDR3, the DNA is TGCAGCGCCCTACTTGCCGAGACAGGTTCCTACGAGCAGTACTTC.

The chain employs TRBV7-2 and TRBJ2-1; D is unclear. The germline gives CDR1 SGHTA, CDR2 FQGNSA. Trimming took off 4 bases at V and 6 bases at J, with 13 bases between the two ends. This CDR3 contains 14 residues. The CDR3 DNA reads as TGTGCCAGCAGCTACCCTTATGGTGCCAATGAGCAGTTCTTC. Translating it yields CASSYPYGANEQFF.

V usage is TRBV3-1 and J usage is TRBJ2-1; tentatively, D is TRBD2 (5 bases). Germline V gene lookup returns CDR1 LGHDT and CDR2 YNNKEL (reference sequence). The CDR3 loop spans 14 amino acids. V lost 4 bases and J lost 5, with 12 bases in between. The CDR3 nucleotides read TGTGCCAGCAGCCCTACCGGAGGAGACAATGAGCAGTTCTTC. It codes for CASSPTGGDNEQFF.

This clonotype was observed once. This sequence joins TRBV29-1 and TRBJ2-3; TRBD2 matches at 12 bases. The J segment lost 3 bases and the V segment lost 6 bases, leaving 7 bases of the junction unmatched. This CDR3 comprises 15 residues. In germline, CDR1 is SQVTM, CDR2 ANQGSEA. The CDR3 spells CSVNSGLAGTDTQYF. The DNA of the CDR3 is TGCAGCGTAAATTCGGGACTAGCGGGTACAGATACGCAGTATTTT.

V usage is TRBV10-3 and J usage is TRBJ2-7; TRBD2 might be the D (6 bases). The DNA end is more similar to TRBJ2-1, so the J call may be wrong. CDR3 size: 12 residues. The germline V gene has CDR1 ENHRY and CDR2 SYGVKD. This chain's CDR3 is CAIRGTVNEQFF. Here the CDR3 DNA reads TGTGCCATCAGGGGGACTGTCAATGAGCAGTTCTTC.

The V gene is TRBV6-5, the J gene TRBJ1-2, with 7 positions matching TRBD1. The CDR3 extends over 15 amino acids. Per germline, CDR1 MNHEY and CDR2 SVGAGI. Trimming cost V 0 bases and J 5 bases; bases outside gene matches: 6. The CDR3 bases are TGTGCCAGCAGTTACTCGGCAGGGGGGACATATGGCTACACCTTC. It yields the protein CASSYSAGGTYGYTF.

The rearrangement uses TRBV10-3 and TRBJ2-7, with D perhaps matching TRBD2 (6 bases). Germline V lookup: CDR1 ENHRY, CDR2 SYGVKD. Trimming removed 0 bases at V and 2 bases at J, with 11 bases between. The CDR3 loop spans 15 amino acids. The CDR3 spells CAISESLGGTYEQYF. The CDR3 bases are TGTGCCATCAGTGAGTCGTTGGGAGGAACCTACGAGCAGTACTTC.

The V and J genes are TRBV9 and TRBJ2-5; D is perhaps TRBD1 or TRBD2 (6 bases each). This CDR3 is built from 14 residues. Trimming pared 3 bases from V and 5 bases from J, leaving 14 bases between. Germline CDR1 SGDLS, CDR2 YYNGEE. The CDR3 DNA follows: TGTGCCAGCAGCGAGGCGGGACAAGGGGAGACCCAGTACTTC. Amino acids: CASSEAGQGETQYF.

This clonotype has at least ten counts. The chain uses TRBV29-1 and TRBJ2-5; 7 bases align to TRBD1. This CDR3 comprises 11 residues. Germline CDR1 and CDR2: SQVTM and ANQGSEA. Trimming removed 7 bases from V and 3 bases from J; junction bases left unmatched: 2. The CDR3: CSADREETQYF. The CDR3 DNA follows: TGCAGCGCTGACAGGGAAGAGACCCAGTACTTC.

The V and J genes are TRBV20-1 and TRBJ2-5, with D perhaps matching TRBD1 or TRBD2 (7 bases each). The V end lost 5 bases, the J end lost 2 bases, and 18 bases lay between the germline ends. CDR1 and CDR2 from the germline V gene are DFQATT and SNEGSKA (reference sequence). CDR3 length: 15 residues. The CDR3 sequence: CSAPPGGGGQETQYF. The CDR3, as DNA: TGCAGTGCTCCTCCAGGGGGGGGAGGTCAAGAGACCCAGTACTTC.

The J gene is TRBJ2-1, the V gene TRBV6-2 or TRBV6-3; 13 bases are shared with TRBD2. CDR1 MNHEY and CDR2 SVGEGT come from the germline V gene. CDR3 length: 14 amino acids. With 6 bases clipped from V and 5 bases from J, the junction kept 1 base outside the gene matches. The CDR3 DNA reads as TGTGCCAGCAGCGGGACTAGCGGGGACAATGAGCAGTTCTTC. This gives the protein CASSGTSGDNEQFF.

The rearrangement links TRBV20-1 to TRBJ2-2, with no clear D. The CDR3 runs to 15 residues. Trimming removed 0 bases from V and 1 base from J, with 9 bases in between. Germline assignment: CDR1 DFQATT and CDR2 SNEGSKA (reference sequence). CDR3 nucleotide sequence: TGCAGTGCTAGAGACAGGAGATTGAACACCGGGGAGCTGTTTTTT. This gives the protein CSARDRRLNTGELFF.

The chain recombines TRBV20-1 with TRBJ2-5, with TRBD2 as a possible D gene (7 bases). V was clipped by 3 bases and J by 1 base, with 12 bases between them. CDR1 DFQATT and CDR2 SNEGSKA come from the germline V gene (reference sequence). The CDR3 has 14 residues. The CDR3 DNA reads TGCAGTGCTAGCGCGGGGGCTCTCCAAGAGACCCAGTACTTC. This encodes CSASAGALQETQYF.

The V gene is TRBV14, the J gene TRBJ1-4; D not resolved. V lost 0 bases to trimming and J lost 15 bases, with 8 bases between them. The V gene's germline CDR1 is SGHDN and CDR2 FVKESK. There are 11 residues in the CDR3. The CDR3 region is CASSQDQELFF. The CDR3 region has the DNA TGTGCCAGCAGCCAAGATCAGGAATTGTTTTTT.

The chain couples TRBV27 to TRBJ1-1, with 7 bases that match TRBD1. Looked up from germline, CDR1 is MNHEY and CDR2 is SMNVEV (reference sequence). This CDR3 comprises 12 residues. Trimming removed 6 bases from V and 6 bases from J; junction bases left unmatched: 4. CDR3 region: CASSRGQAEAFF. The CDR3 DNA is TGTGCCAGCAGCCGCGGACAGGCTGAAGCTTTCTTT.

This clonotype was detected ten times or more. The chain links TRBV12-3 or TRBV12-4 to TRBJ2-7; no definite D call. Between the trimmed V and J ends, which lost 6 bases and 3 bases, there was a span of 6 bases. The CDR3 runs 11 residues. DNA of the CDR3: TGTGCCAGCAGCCGAGTCTACGAGCAGTACTTC. This translates into CASSRVYEQYF.